The rows below give T cell receptor beta chains drawn from one sample of a study of shared clonotypes between healthy human individuals. The table came from immunoSEQ multiplex PCR; TCRdb's copy has only in-frame clones and leaves some out. The data contain over 750,000 clones, roughly 96% of them singletons. Sequenced sample: naive CD8+ T cells sorted from blood. The receptors originated from a man between 25 and 39 years old in good health. Each CDR3 is given with its conserved first and last residue. Fields, in order: clone size, J gene, V gene, CDR3 length, D gene, CDR3 protein, CDR3 DNA. D genes are given only for firm matches. Clone size is not always given. Where it is, it says once, few, many or a class for expanded clones.

NA	TRBJ2-1	TRBV30	13	NA	CAWSVQQGNEQFF	TGTGCCTGGAGTGTACAGCAAGGCAATGAGCAGTTCTTC
NA	TRBJ2-1	TRBV7-3	13	NA	CASSLNPYNEQFF	TGTGCCAGCAGCTTGAACCCTTACAATGAGCAGTTCTTC
NA	TRBJ2-1	TRBV4-1	16	NA	CASSQDRWLPYNEQFF	TGCGCCAGCAGCCAAGATAGATGGCTGCCCTACAATGAGCAGTTCTTC
NA	TRBJ2-1	TRBV5-4	16	TRBD2	CASSSTAGGPSNEQFF	TGTGCCAGCAGCTCGACAGCGGGAGGGCCGTCCAATGAGCAGTTCTTC
NA	TRBJ2-2	TRBV7-9	16	TRBD1	CASSPRGRDNTGELFF	TGTGCCAGCAGCCCAAGGGGGCGCGATAACACCGGGGAGCTGTTTTTT
NA	TRBJ1-1	TRBV4-1	12	NA	CASSQENTEAFF	TGCGCCAGCAGCCAAGAGAACACTGAAGCTTTCTTT
NA	TRBJ2-1	TRBV5-1	13	TRBD2	CARTRTRCNEQFF	TGCGCCAGAACACGGACTAGATGTAATGAGCAGTTCTTC
NA	TRBJ2-1	TRBV5-5	15	NA	CASSFSPSSYNEQFF	TGTGCCAGCAGCTTCTCCCCCAGCTCCTACAATGAGCAGTTCTTC
once	TRBJ2-1	TRBV7-9	14	TRBD1	CASSWTGSGNEQFF	TGTGCCAGCAGCTGGACAGGGTCCGGTAATGAGCAGTTCTTC
NA	TRBJ2-7	TRBV4-1	15	TRBD1	CASRLRDRGGDEQYF	TGCGCCAGCAGACTCCGGGACAGGGGTGGCGACGAGCAGTACTTC
NA	TRBJ2-7	TRBV7-2	14	NA	CASSLGWGDYEQYF	TGTGCCAGCAGCTTAGGTTGGGGCGACTACGAGCAGTACTTC
NA	TRBJ2-2	TRBV11-3	16	TRBD1	CASSPRDSANTGELFF	TGTGCCAGCAGCCCTCGGGACAGCGCGAACACCGGGGAGCTGTTTTTT
NA	TRBJ2-2	TRBV9	15	NA	CASSVGSLNTGELFF	TGTGCCAGCAGCGTAGGCTCTTTGAACACCGGGGAGCTGTTTTTT
NA	TRBJ2-1	TRBV7-9	15	NA	CASSDGGKGYNEQFF	TGTGCCAGCAGCGATGGCGGGAAGGGTTACAATGAGCAGTTCTTC
NA	TRBJ1-3	TRBV7-2	16	NA	CASSTDGRFSGNTIYF	TGTGCCAGCAGTACAGACGGACGCTTCTCTGGAAACACCATATATTTT
NA	TRBJ2-7	TRBV7-3	13	NA	CASSPGASYEQYF	TGTGCCAGCAGCCCGGGGGCCTCCTACGAGCAGTACTTC
once	TRBJ2-5	TRBV13	14	NA	CASRFTGMQETQYF	TGTGCCAGCAGGTTCACAGGGATGCAAGAGACCCAGTACTTC
NA	TRBJ2-5	TRBV5-4	15	NA	CASSLNWFRGETQYF	TGTGCCAGCAGCTTGAACTGGTTTCGGGGAGAGACCCAGTACTTC
NA	TRBJ2-1	TRBV5-4	15	TRBD2	CASSRTGLAGGEQFF	TGTGCCAGCAGCCGAACGGGACTAGCGGGAGGCGAGCAGTTCTTC
NA	TRBJ1-1	TRBV5-6	15	NA	CASSLEGRMNTEAFF	TGTGCCAGCAGCTTGGAGGGTCGGATGAACACTGAAGCTTTCTTT
NA	TRBJ2-7	TRBV29-1	15	TRBD1	CSVEGRDRGSYEQYF	TGCAGCGTTGAAGGGCGGGACAGGGGCTCCTACGAGCAGTACTTC
NA	TRBJ2-7	TRBV6-5	13	NA	CASSFTTSYEQYF	TGTGCCAGCAGTTTCACTACCTCCTACGAGCAGTACTTC
NA	TRBJ2-5	TRBV6-5	14	TRBD2	CASKLAAYQETQYF	TGTGCCAGCAAACTAGCGGCATACCAAGAGACCCAGTACTTC
NA	TRBJ2-3	TRBV11-2	15	NA	CASSQWGSSTDTQYF	TGTGCCAGCAGCCAATGGGGATCTAGCACAGATACGCAGTATTTT
once	TRBJ2-3	TRBV6-5	15	NA	CASRSWSGSTDTQYF	TGTGCCAGCCGATCCTGGTCGGGGAGCACAGATACGCAGTATTTT
NA	TRBJ2-4	TRBV6-5	14	TRBD1	CASSSGQERYIQYF	TGTGCCAGCAGTTCGGGACAGGAGCGGTACATTCAGTACTTC
NA	TRBJ1-1	TRBV21-1	16	NA	CASSKWRGKVRTEAFF	TGTGCCAGCAGCAAGTGGAGGGGCAAGGTCCGCACTGAAGCTTTCTTT
NA	TRBJ2-1	TRBV19	13	NA	CASSLGPYNEQFF	TGTGCCAGTAGTCTCGGGCCCTACAATGAGCAGTTCTTC
once	TRBJ1-5	TRBV5-8	16	NA	CASSASYSLGKQPQHF	TGTGCCAGCAGCGCGAGTTACAGTTTAGGGAAACAGCCCCAGCATTTT
NA	TRBJ2-5	TRBV6-8	18	NA	CASSYDLLRDKNQETQYF	TGTGCCAGCAGTTACGACCTACTCCGGGACAAAAACCAAGAGACCCAGTACTTC
NA	TRBJ1-5	TRBV11-1	15	NA	CASSFVGGSYQPQHF	TGTGCCAGCAGCTTTGTAGGGGGGTCGTATCAGCCCCAGCATTTT
NA	TRBJ2-7	TRBV7-2	13	NA	CASSFGGTYEQYF	TGTGCCAGCAGCTTTGGGGGAACCTACGAGCAGTACTTC
NA	TRBJ1-1	TRBV10-3	14	TRBD1	CAISDGQGDAEAFF	TGTGCCATCAGCGATGGACAGGGGGATGCTGAAGCTTTCTTT
NA	TRBJ2-1	TRBV12-5	15	NA	CASGKGVLTYNEQFF	TGTGCTAGTGGGAAGGGGGTTTTAACCTACAATGAGCAGTTCTTC
NA	TRBJ2-5	TRBV13	14	NA	CASSLRQGQETQYF	TGTGCCAGCAGCTTAAGGCAGGGACAAGAGACCCAGTACTTC
NA	TRBJ1-2	TRBV6-5	13	NA	CASAPGAVYGYTF	TGTGCCAGTGCCCCAGGGGCGGTCTATGGCTACACCTTC
NA	TRBJ1-5	TRBV19	19	TRBD1	CASMGGRSPGQGLVTGQHF	TGTGCCAGTATGGGCGGTCGGTCCCCGGGACAGGGGTTGGTAACCGGCCAGCATTTT
NA	TRBJ2-3	TRBV7-9	13	NA	CASRNADGDTQYF	TGTGCCAGCAGGAACGCAGATGGGGATACGCAGTATTTT
once	TRBJ2-5	TRBV5-5	17	TRBD2	CASINLEGGRGVETQYF	TGTGCCAGCATCAACCTGGAGGGCGGGAGGGGTGTAGAGACCCAGTACTTC
NA	TRBJ2-1	TRBV6-5	12	NA	CASSSIQGTQFF	TGTGCCAGCAGCTCTATACAGGGAACACAGTTCTTC
NA	TRBJ2-7	TRBV11-2	12	NA	CASSPAPHEQYF	TGTGCCAGCAGCCCGGCCCCTCACGAGCAGTACTTC
NA	TRBJ2-1	TRBV27	15	TRBD1	CASSLLDRGYNEQFF	TGTGCCAGCAGTTTACTCGACAGGGGGTACAATGAGCAGTTCTTC
NA	TRBJ2-1	TRBV28	14	TRBD2	CASQRDGGDNEQFF	TGTGCCAGTCAAAGGGACGGGGGGGACAATGAGCAGTTCTTC
NA	TRBJ2-3	TRBV28	16	NA	CASRLLGITSTDTQYF	TGTGCCAGCAGACTTTTGGGGATAACTAGCACAGATACGCAGTATTTT
NA	TRBJ2-7	TRBV19	15	TRBD1	CASSVTGDESYEQYF	TGTGCCAGTAGTGTAACAGGGGATGAATCCTACGAGCAGTACTTC
NA	TRBJ2-1	TRBV12-2	18	NA	CASRLALTWNATNNEQFF	TGTGCAAGTCGCTTAGCGTTGACCTGGAACGCCACTAACAATGAGCAGTTCTTC
NA	TRBJ2-7	TRBV10-2	14	TRBD2	CASRATSGRNEQYF	TGCGCCAGCAGGGCGACTAGCGGGAGAAACGAGCAGTACTTC
NA	TRBJ1-1	TRBV2	11	NA	CASFRATEAFF	TGTGCCAGCTTTCGGGCCACTGAAGCTTTCTTT
NA	TRBJ2-3	TRBV5-5	16	TRBD2	CASGPLAGVSTDTQYF	TGTGCCAGCGGCCCCCTAGCGGGGGTTAGCACAGATACGCAGTATTTT
NA	TRBJ2-5	TRBV27	13	NA	CASGGYYQETQYF	TGTGCCAGCGGCGGCTACTACCAAGAGACCCAGTACTTC
NA	TRBJ2-3	TRBV18	15	TRBD1	CASSPLTGRTDTQYF	TGTGCCAGCTCACCCCTGACAGGGCGCACAGATACGCAGTATTTT
NA	TRBJ1-5	TRBV7-7	16	NA	CASSLIGVYSNQPQHF	TGTGCTAGCAGCTTAATCGGGGTATATAGCAATCAGCCCCAGCATTTT
NA	TRBJ2-5	TRBV7-6	14	TRBD1	CASRPGQGGGTQYF	TGTGCCAGCAGACCTGGACAGGGTGGAGGGACCCAGTACTTC
NA	TRBJ2-1	TRBV9	18	NA	CASIETRGNLASYNEQFF	TGTGCCAGCATCGAAACCCGGGGCAATCTAGCTTCCTACAATGAGCAGTTCTTC
NA	TRBJ2-2	TRBV9	12	NA	CASTPQTGELFF	TGTGCCAGCACGCCTCAGACCGGGGAGCTGTTTTTT
NA	TRBJ2-1	TRBV18	15	TRBD1	CASSSLQGAYNEQFF	TGTGCCAGCTCAAGTCTGCAGGGGGCCTACAATGAGCAGTTCTTC
NA	TRBJ2-7	TRBV7-8	17	TRBD2	CASSLALGGSKIHEQYF	TGTGCCAGCAGCTTAGCTCTGGGAGGGTCCAAGATCCACGAGCAGTACTTC
NA	TRBJ2-1	TRBV5-1	16	NA	CASSFSGTGYYNEQFF	TGCGCCAGCAGCTTTAGCGGGACAGGCTACTACAATGAGCAGTTCTTC
once	TRBJ1-4	TRBV6-5	14	NA	CASRDRGHNEKLFF	TGTGCCAGCAGAGACCGGGGTCATAATGAAAAACTGTTTTTT